This TCR beta chain comes out of a study of CD8+ T cells in alopecia areata. In the study overall: Female roughly 7-11-week-old C3H/HeJ recipients received skin from roughly 6-12-month-old C3H/HeJ graft donors with spontaneous alopecia. The study's findings and limits: In patients, TCRs were shared less clearly than in mice, and HLA may possibly be involved.

With respect to this clone: No antigen is known for it. All gene names here are mouse names. The read is 4 residues too short to cover the CDR3 end, so that end is filled in from the germline J gene.

With 5 bases removed from V and 0 bases from J, the gap between germline ends came to 11 bases. The germline V gene encodes CDR1 FNHDT and CDR2 SITEND (reference sequence). This CDR3 contains 14 residues. Sequencing templates came from extracted RNA that was reverse transcribed into cDNA. Profiling relied on immunoSEQ multiplex PCR, and the TCRdb table lists in-frame clones only, not all of them. The repertoire has under 350,000 clones, none seen only once; the ten largest take 1.2%. Cells that came from pooled cutaneous lymph nodes were sorted using CD4, CD8alpha, NKG2D, NKG2ACE and other markers. This chain uses TRBV19 with TRBJ1-1; D gene uncertain. The TCR originated in a C3H/HeJ mouse with alopecia areata. The mouse line has the MHC haplotype H2-k. Sequenced material: CD4+ T cells sorted from a lymph node. CDR3: CASRVSWTNTEVFF. The sequenced CDR3 bases are TGTGCCAGCAGGGTCTCCTGGACAAACACA. Complete variable domain (other parts from reference TRBV19 and TRBJ1-1): GGIITQTPKFLIGQEGQKLTLKCQQNFNHDTMYWYRQDSGKGLRLIYYSITENDLQKGDLSEGYDASREKKSSFSLTVTSAQKNEMAVFLCASRVSWTNTEVFFGKGTRLTVV.